These 14 T cell receptor beta chains originate from one sample sequenced in a study of human T cells and chemical hapten exposure. Time point: patch test 2, 6 weeks after DPC sensitization. Treatment reported: therapeutic diphenylcyclopropenone sensitization with weekly scalp DPC. TCRdb used MiXCR to reprocess the RACE reads, holding one entry per CDR3 protein. The data hold some 90,000 distinct CDR3 sequences, with over 10% observed a single time. The sequences come from whole blood, collected in connection with sensitization to the hapten diphenylcyclopropenone (DPC). Receptors were obtained from a middle-aged woman with alopecia areata. Some clones in this sample may be carry-over from other donors' samples.

As DNA, the CDR3 is TGTGCCAGCAGCCTCTACGGGGGAGGGGGCTCTCAGGCTTTCTTT. Translating it yields CASSLYGGGGSQAFF. The V and J genes are TRBV28 and TRBJ1-1; 7 bases are shared with TRBD1. There are 15 residues in the CDR3. Germline trimming cut 6 bases from V and 11 bases from J; bases unmatched to any gene: 18. CDR1 and CDR2 (germline): MDHEN, SYDVKM.

This clonotype showed up just a few times. The V gene is TRBV25-1, the J gene TRBJ2-3, with D perhaps matching TRBD2 (5 bases). V gave up 4 bases and J gave up 6 bases, with 17 bases separating them. This CDR3 region has 15 residues. Per the germline V gene, CDR1 is MGHDK and CDR2 is SYGVNS. The CDR3 coding sequence is TGTGCCAGCAGTGTAAGGAGCGGCCAAAGGGATACGCAGTATTTT. It specifies CASSVRSGQRDTQYF.

This clonotype was seen at least ten times. CDR3 sequence reads: CASRYNRLNEQFF. As DNA, the CDR3 is TGTGCCAGCAGATACAACAGACTCAATGAGCAGTTCTTC. The genes are TRBV6-1 and TRBJ2-1; D call uncertain. In germline, CDR1 is MNHNS, CDR2 SASEGT. Deletions cut 6 bases from V and 6 bases from J, with 12 bases between. The CDR3 has 13 amino acids.

This clonotype was observed at least ten times. The genes are TRBV19 and TRBJ2-6, with D tentatively TRBD1 (5 bases). Per the germline V gene, CDR1 is LNHDA and CDR2 is SQIVND (reference sequence). V was cut by 10 bases and J by 0 bases, with 16 bases left in between. The CDR3 has 16 residues. The CDR3 nucleotides read TGTGCCACCCTCCGAAGGGGCGGCTCTGGGGCCAACGTCCTGACTTTC. Translation: CATLRRGGSGANVLTF.

Ten or more counts support this clonotype. V usage is TRBV12-3 or TRBV12-4 and J usage is TRBJ1-6, with D maybe TRBD1 (5 bases). V lost 3 bases and J lost 2, with 11 bases in between. The CDR3 spans 16 residues. The CDR3 reads CASSFRGSTYNSPLHF. The CDR3 coding sequence is TGTGCCAGCAGTTTTCGGGGCAGCACCTATAATTCACCCCTCCACTTT.

In its sample, this clonotype was seen a few times. This chain joins TRBV7-6 and TRBJ2-7, with 13 bases aligning to TRBD2. Trimming took 1 base from V and 2 from J; bases not matched to a gene: 2. Germline values: CDR1 SGHVS, CDR2 FNYEAQ. The CDR3 runs 16 residues. The CDR3 DNA reads TGTGCCAGCAGCTTAGGAGGACTAGCGGGGGCCTACGAGCAGTACTTC. Its translation is CASSLGGLAGAYEQYF.

This clonotype has a count of ten or more. This chain joins TRBV12-3 or TRBV12-4 and TRBJ2-2; either TRBD1 or TRBD2 may supply D (6 bases each). There are 16 residues in the CDR3. Trimming removed 6 bases from V and 5 bases from J, with 19 bases in between. The CDR3, as DNA: TGTGCCAGCAGGCCGTCTCCGGGGGCAGGGACCGGGGAGCTGTTTTTT. Residues: CASRPSPGAGTGELFF.

The rearrangement joins TRBV5-6 to TRBJ1-2; no reliable D call. The germline V and J ends were trimmed by 0 bases and 4 bases, with 7 bases remaining between them. Germline assignment: CDR1 SGHDT and CDR2 YYEEEE. CDR3 size: 13 residues. CDR3 amino acids: CASSLVGFYGYTF. For the CDR3, the DNA is TGTGCCAGCAGCTTGGTGGGGTTCTATGGCTACACCTTC.

This clonotype was recorded many times. This chain connects TRBV7-8 to TRBJ2-7; no clear D. This CDR3 comprises 11 residues. With 5 bases removed from V and 4 bases from J, the gap between germline ends came to 6 bases. The germline CDR1 and CDR2 sequences are SGHVS and FQNEAQ. CDR3 nucleotides: TGTGCCAGCAGCCCACATTACGAGCAGTACTTC. Translated: CASSPHYEQYF.

This chain uses TRBV15 with TRBJ1-5, with a tentative D call TRBD1 (6 bases). V shed 3 bases and J shed 7 bases, with 16 bases lying between them. The germline CDR1 and CDR2 sequences are LNHNV and YYDKDF (reference sequence). This CDR3 is built from 15 residues. DNA of the CDR3: TGTGCCACCAGCAGGGCAGGGGTAGTGGCACAGCCCCAGCATTTT. Translated: CATSRAGVVAQPQHF.

This clonotype was counted many times. V gene TRBV10-3 combines with J gene TRBJ2-5, with 10 bases matching TRBD2. Trimming took 4 bases from V and 4 from J; bases not matched to a gene: 6. The CDR3 totals 15 residues. The germline CDR1 and CDR2 sequences are ENHRY and SYGVKD. The CDR3 sequence is CAISAGVAGGETQYF. Here the CDR3 DNA reads TGTGCCATCAGTGCGGGGGTAGCGGGAGGAGAGACCCAGTACTTC.

The chain joins TRBV29-1 to TRBJ1-1, with D possibly being TRBD1 (5 bases). The CDR3 loop spans 11 amino acids. Germline V gene data show CDR1 as SQVTM and CDR2 as ANQGSEA. Trimming stripped 4 bases from V and 9 bases from J, with 12 bases between. CDR3 loop: CSVARGSQAFF. In nucleotides, the CDR3 is TGCAGCGTTGCTAGGGGTTCCCAAGCTTTCTTT.

The chain employs TRBV29-1 and TRBJ2-5; 9 bases map to TRBD1. The germline V gene has CDR1 SQVTM and CDR2 ANQGSEA. J gave up 1 base and V 6 bases, and 3 bases lay outside the gene matches. This CDR3 is 13 amino acids long. In nucleotides, the CDR3 is TGCAGCGTCCTGGGACAGGGCCAAGAGACCCAGTACTTC. As protein: CSVLGQGQETQYF.

This clonotype has a count of ten or more. The gene calls are TRBV11-2 and TRBJ1-2, with unresolved D. CDR1 is SGHAT and CDR2 is FQNNGV in the germline V gene. The V gene lost 2 bases and the J gene lost 3 bases, with 4 bases spanning the gap. The CDR3 has 12 amino acids. CDR3 amino acids: CASSLSDYGYTF. The CDR3 nucleotides read TGTGCCAGCAGCTTAAGCGACTATGGCTACACCTTC.